The rows below give T cell receptor beta chains drawn from one sample of a study of cytomegalovirus exposure and HLA in healthy donors. Method: immunoSEQ multiplex PCR; TCRdb's copy keeps in-frame clones and lacks some. This sample's table reports 150,000 to 200,000 clones. What was sequenced was PBMCs. All receptors derive from a woman aged 55-69 years in good health and CMV-seronegative. Each CDR3 is given with its conserved first and last residue.

V gene	J gene	CDR3 protein
TRBV19	TRBJ2-3	CASTLQGAVSDTQYF
TRBV19	TRBJ1-1	CASRQNLRTEAFF
TRBV6-1	TRBJ1-1	CASSVWGWGMNTEAFF
TRBV5-4	TRBJ2-7	CASSLSMRGSSYEQYF
TRBV25-1	TRBJ2-1	CASRVSGAYNEQFF
TRBV5-1	TRBJ1-1	CASSLARGRGDTEAFF
TRBV27	TRBJ2-1	CASSINRGSRYNEQFF
TRBV7-3	TRBJ1-2	CASSRGTGSSSFGYTF
TRBV30	TRBJ2-7	CACYFSGTAPYEQYF
TRBV7-6	TRBJ1-2	CASSLSQTNSYGYTF
TRBV6-7	TRBJ1-6	CASSYSSHAGSPLHF
TRBV11-3	TRBJ1-3	CASSPGTGNGNTIYF
TRBV7-9	TRBJ2-2	CASSSPSGGRTGELFF
TRBV11-2	TRBJ2-1	CASSLSGEGYNEQFF
TRBV10-1	TRBJ1-2	CASSAGTGDGYTF
TRBV11-2	TRBJ2-7	CASSPSNLVLSYEQYF
TRBV11-3	TRBJ1-2	CASSLPGVRTQYGYTF
TRBV5-4	TRBJ1-4	CASSVSGGLLEKLFF
TRBV29-1	TRBJ1-1	CSVATGANTEAFF
TRBV9	TRBJ2-1	CASSVAAGTSGRAAQFF
TRBV5-1	TRBJ2-2	CASSWSGRGAGELFF
TRBV9	TRBJ1-2	CASSVGQGLYGYTF
TRBV19	TRBJ2-1	CASNGRTSFSYNEQFF
TRBV4-1	TRBJ2-1	CASSQDQRDYFNEQFF
TRBV7-2	TRBJ1-1	CASSPSSGQNTEAFF
TRBV11-2	TRBJ2-7	CASSELVEEQYF
TRBV9	TRBJ1-2	CASSDTGLGGYTF
TRBV10-3	TRBJ1-1	CAISESRTGGTEAFF
TRBV5-1	TRBJ2-2	CASSLFGKGTGELFF
TRBV18	TRBJ2-1	CASSWDRGTNEQFF
TRBV5-6	TRBJ2-7	CASSSGGVYEQYF
TRBV9	TRBJ2-5	CASSVEPGQKETQYF
TRBV7-9	TRBJ2-7	CASSPQWRTYEQYF
TRBV9	TRBJ2-2	CASSVVGGGASTGELFF
TRBV5-1	TRBJ1-2	CASTYENGGIYGYTF
TRBV5-5	TRBJ2-2	CASIWTSTGELFF
TRBV14	TRBJ2-1	CASRRSTGGYNEQFF
TRBV10-3	TRBJ2-3	CAISSLLAATDTQYF
TRBV7-3	TRBJ2-3	CASSPPGADTQYF
TRBV5-1	TRBJ2-7	CASSQGLGAYEQYF
TRBV5-1	TRBJ2-2	CASSFEGRGAGELFF